This record looks at one TCR beta chain sequence and its context. Its matching antigen is unknown. Peripheral blood, roughly 9.3 milliliters per donor, was collected. Extraction of total RNA produced a minimum of 5 micrograms from each sample. With a J-beta primer mix and a sample-barcoded 5' primer, a second PCR ran about 7 to 11 cycles. TCRdb called the 5' RACE reads again in MiXCR, with one record for every CDR3 protein. The sample includes around 780,000 distinct CDR3 sequences, around three fifths seen only once; the top ten take around 24%. This sample is drawn from a study of blood T cells in healthy people across ages. General study points: Aged donors had fewer naive CD4+ cells and lower diversity than long-lived donors. Observed TCR beta diversity per million T cells went down as age went up. This fall followed a roughly linear course with age.

Trimming removed 5 bases at V and 1 base at J, with 14 bases between. The germline V gene encodes CDR1 SEHNR and CDR2 FQNEAQ (reference sequence). This CDR3 spans 15 amino acids. This rearrangement joins TRBV7-9 to TRBJ1-1; D is perhaps TRBD1 (6 bases). The clonotype originates from a man in his forties in good health. The sequenced sample was blood. The CDR3 DNA sequence: TGTGCCAGCAGCCCCGAAGGGGGACGGAACACTGAAGCTTTCTTT. Translated, it gives CASSPEGGRNTEAFF.